The T cell receptor (beta chain) described here comes from a study of blood T cell repertoires in COVID-19. At the level of the study: The analysed material was cDNA or gDNA that came from T cells, B-cell-depleted T cells, or PBMCs.

Clones were sequenced by immunoSEQ multiplex PCR, and TCRdb holds only the in-frame ones, with some missing. The sample records nearly 85,000 clones, about 83% being singletons. The V end was cut by 5 bases, the J end by 2 bases, with 13 bases between. Germline V gene sequence: CDR1 LNHDA, CDR2 SQIVND (reference sequence). The CDR3 runs 14 residues. Sequenced material: peripheral blood. The receptor was isolated from a woman in her sixties or seventies with acute or convalescent COVID-19. V and J are TRBV19 and TRBJ2-7; tentative D call: TRBD1 (6 bases). CDR3 protein: CASSLHRAAYEQYF. The CDR3 DNA sequence: TGTGCCAGTAGTCTCCACAGGGCCGCCTACGAGCAGTACTTC.